The entry below describes one TCR beta chain. V lost 6 bases, J lost 9 bases, and 18 bases lay in between. The CDR3 runs 14 residues. PCR was performed a second time for 7 to 11 cycles using a sample-barcoded 5' primer and a J-beta primer mix. The template-switch adaptor, which had 12 random nucleotides, put a tag on each cDNA molecule. TCRdb independently ran MiXCR on the 5' RACE reads; one entry per CDR3 protein. The table lists under 2 million distinct CDR3 sequences, about 35% of them singletons. These data originate in a study of blood T cells in healthy people across ages. V and J are TRBV12-3 or TRBV12-4 and TRBJ1-5; no clear D gene. The clonotype was recovered from a woman aged 25-40 years in good health. The sequencing input was blood. The CDR3, as DNA: TGTGCCAGCAGCCTAGGGTACCGTCATCGGCCCCAGCATTTT. Translated: CASSLGYRHRPQHF.